This record concerns one T cell receptor beta chain sequence. After removal of 5 bases from V and 2 bases from J, the junction contained 13 bases not matched to a gene. CDR1 SGHNT and CDR2 YENEEA come from the germline V gene. The CDR3 extends over 19 amino acids. This entry belongs to a study of blood T cell repertoires in COVID-19. In the study overall: Sources were T cells, B-cell-depleted T cells, or PBMCs; the material itself was cDNA or gDNA.

The method was immunoSEQ multiplex PCR; TCRdb's version includes in-frame clones alone and lacks a portion of them. The sample lists 150,000 to 200,000 clones, about 81% occurring once. This chain uses TRBV11-3 with TRBJ2-3; 13 bases fit TRBD2. The sequencing sample was made of peripheral blood. The TCR originated in a man in his sixties with active or convalescent COVID-19. CDR3 coding DNA: TGTGCCAGCAGCGAAACCGGGACTAGCGGGACCAGTCACACAGATACGCAGTATTTT. Residues: CASSETGTSGTSHTDTQYF. Drawing the rest from reference TRBV11-3 and TRBJ2-3, the complete variable domain is EAGVVQSPRYKIIEKKQPVAFWCNPISGHNTLYWYLQNLGQGPELLIRYENEEAVDDSQLPKDRFSAERLKGVDSTLKIQPAELGDSAVYLCASSETGTSGTSHTDTQYFGPGTRLTVL.